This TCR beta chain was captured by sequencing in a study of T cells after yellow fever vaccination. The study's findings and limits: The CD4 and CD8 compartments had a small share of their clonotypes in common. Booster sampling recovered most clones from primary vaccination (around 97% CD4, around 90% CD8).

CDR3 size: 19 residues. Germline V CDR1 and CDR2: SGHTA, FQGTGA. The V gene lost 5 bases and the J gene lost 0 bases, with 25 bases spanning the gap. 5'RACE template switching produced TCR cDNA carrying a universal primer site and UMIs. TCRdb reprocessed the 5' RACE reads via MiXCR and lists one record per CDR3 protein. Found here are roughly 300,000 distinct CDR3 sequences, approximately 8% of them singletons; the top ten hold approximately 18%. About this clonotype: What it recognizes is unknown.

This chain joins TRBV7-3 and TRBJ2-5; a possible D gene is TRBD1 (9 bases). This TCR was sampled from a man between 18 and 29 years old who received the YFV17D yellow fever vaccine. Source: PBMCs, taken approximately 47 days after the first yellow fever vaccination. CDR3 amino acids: CASSNPGQGSGENQETQYF. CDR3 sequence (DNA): TGTGCCAGCAGCAACCCGGGACAGGGTAGCGGGGAAAACCAAGAGACCCAGTACTTC.